The 21 T cell receptor beta chains listed next were all sequenced from one sample in a study of follicular helper T cells after annual influenza vaccination (dated by TCRdb to 2015 to 2018). The library was generated by the immunoSEQ multiplex PCR assay. The table comes from immuneACCESS by way of TCRdb, which keeps in-frame sequences with V and J called. Part of the clones is missing from these tables; in studies checked, under half for an unresolved V gene and the rest for unknown reasons. Recorded for this sample are about 4,900 clones; 83% of them occurred a single time. Of the sample, over 1% falls within the top ten clones. The time point label of this sample denotes: 2015-2016 season, 7 days after influenza vaccination. Sequencing was performed on CXCR5+ CD38- circulating T follicular helper cells from blood, taken 7 days after influenza vaccination. This specimen's cell subset or site label, interpreted: circulating Tfh, non-naive CD4+CXCR5+PD-1+ (ICOS+CD38+ or ICOS-CD38-). The receptors derive from an adult who received the influenza vaccine.

This clone was recorded only once. The J gene is TRBJ1-3, the V gene TRBV19; no clear D. Trimming pared 3 bases from V and 0 bases from J, leaving 15 bases between. Germline CDR1 is LNHDA and CDR2 is SQIVND (reference sequence). The CDR3 length is 17 residues. As DNA, the CDR3 is TGTGCCAGTAGTATCCTGGCAGGAGGTTTCTCTGGAAACACCATATATTTT. It yields the protein CASSILAGGFSGNTIYF.

This clone was picked up a small number of times. The gene calls are TRBV5-1 and TRBJ1-6, with D possibly TRBD1 on 5 matching bases. This CDR3 spans 14 amino acids. Per germline, CDR1 SGHRS and CDR2 YFSETQ. Trimming took 4 bases from V and 6 from J, leaving 11 bases between them. CDR3 coding DNA: TGCGCCAGCAGCACCGGGACGGTTAATTCACCCCTCCACTTT. This sequence encodes CASSTGTVNSPLHF.

The chain couples TRBV10-2 to TRBJ2-7; possible D gene TRBD1, 8 bases. Germline V gene sequence: CDR1 WSHSY, CDR2 SAAADI. V lost 4 bases and J lost 1, with 14 bases in between. The CDR3 has 15 amino acids. The CDR3 sequence is CASSVNRGGSYEQYF. CDR3 in DNA: TGCGCCAGCAGTGTAAACAGGGGGGGGTCCTACGAGCAGTACTTC.

The chain employs TRBV5-4 and TRBJ2-7; D could derive from TRBD1 or TRBD2 (5 bases each). The ends were cut back, 0 bases at V and 2 bases at J, with 9 bases in the middle. Germline CDR1 is SGHNT and CDR2 is YYREEE (reference sequence). This CDR3 is 14 amino acids long. The CDR3 is CASSLGQRTYEQYF. CDR3 DNA: TGTGCCAGCAGCTTGGGACAGCGGACCTACGAGCAGTACTTC. The variable domain in full, with the rest retrieved from reference TRBV5-4 and TRBJ2-7, is ETGVTQSPTHLIKTRGQQVTLRCSSQSGHNTVSWYQQALGQGPQFIFQYYREEENGRGNFPPRFSGLQFPNYSSELNVNALELDDSALYLCASSLGQRTYEQYFGPGTRLTVT.

V gene TRBV27 combines with J gene TRBJ2-7; possible D gene TRBD1, 5 bases. The CDR3 extends over 13 amino acids. Looked up from germline, CDR1 is MNHEY and CDR2 is SMNVEV (reference sequence). The V and J ends lost 1 base and 4 bases respectively, with 8 bases between them. CDR3 in amino acids: CASSLFQGYEQYF. DNA of the CDR3: TGTGCCAGCAGTTTATTCCAGGGATACGAGCAGTACTTC.

The rearrangement links TRBV28 to TRBJ2-7; D may be TRBD2 (6 bases). The CDR3 runs to 13 residues. Trimming stripped 7 bases from V and 4 bases from J, with 14 bases between. Germline lookup yields CDR1 MDHEN and CDR2 SYDVKM. CDR3: CASIGGIRYEQYF. The CDR3 DNA reads as TGTGCCAGCATTGGAGGGATTCGGTACGAGCAGTACTTC.

The V call is TRBV5-1, the J call TRBJ2-1; 9 nucleotides agree with TRBD1. Per the germline V gene, CDR1 is SGHRS and CDR2 is YFSETQ. V lost 4 bases, J lost 10 bases, and 12 bases stayed unmatched. The CDR3 consists of 15 residues. The CDR3 region is CASSETPGQGSEQFF. The DNA for the CDR3 is TGCGCCAGCAGCGAGACCCCGGGACAGGGAAGCGAGCAGTTCTTC.

This clone was detected only a few times. The chain combines TRBV15 with TRBJ1-2; D remains unclear. CDR1 is LNHNV and CDR2 is YYDKDF in the germline V gene (reference sequence). This CDR3 spans 14 amino acids. V gave up 1 base and J gave up 7 bases, with 13 bases separating them. CDR3 bases: TGTGCCACCAGCAGAGTCGGGGTTACTTCTGGCTACACCTTC. As protein: CATSRVGVTSGYTF.

The genes are TRBV29-1 and TRBJ2-3; no clear D gene. There are 12 residues in the CDR3. Germline CDR1 SQVTM, CDR2 ANQGSEA. The germline V and J ends were trimmed by 3 bases and 3 bases, with 7 bases remaining between them. DNA for the CDR3: TGCAGCGTTGACGCAGAGACAGATACGCAGTATTTT. This codes for CSVDAETDTQYF.

V gene TRBV5-5 combines with J gene TRBJ1-5, with D uncertain. Per germline, CDR1 SGHKS and CDR2 YYEKEE (reference sequence). This CDR3 has 15 residues. Trimming shortened V by 1 base and J by 3 bases, and 11 bases separated the two germline ends. The CDR3 protein is CASSLNWQFNQPQHF. In nucleotides, the CDR3 is TGTGCCAGCAGCTTGAATTGGCAGTTCAATCAGCCCCAGCATTTT.

This sequence joins TRBV5-6 and TRBJ2-1; TRBD1 agrees at 9 bases. V lost 1 base, J lost 4 bases, and 3 bases stayed unmatched. The CDR3 spans 15 residues. Germline V gene data show CDR1 as SGHDT and CDR2 as YYEEEE. CDR3 bases: TGTGCCAGCAGCTTGACAGGGGGCTTTTACAATGAGCAGTTCTTC. Its translation is CASSLTGGFYNEQFF.

The DNA of the CDR3 is TGTGCCAGCAGCCGGGACGATCGGGAGACCCAGTACTTC. It yields the protein CASSRDDRETQYF. This sequence joins TRBV11-3 and TRBJ2-5, with D perhaps assigned TRBD1 or TRBD2 (5 bases each). The CDR3 sequence is 13 residues long. The V end lost 5 bases, the J end lost 5 bases, and 12 bases lay between the germline ends. Germline assignment: CDR1 SGHNT and CDR2 YENEEA.

The sample holds one count of this clone. The chain is built from TRBV7-9 and TRBJ1-1, with D perhaps matching TRBD1 (5 bases). The V end lost 2 bases, the J end lost 5 bases, and 12 bases lay between the germline ends. This CDR3 contains 14 residues. CDR1 and CDR2 (germline): SEHNR, FQNEAQ (reference sequence). The CDR3 nucleotides read TGTGCCAGCAGCTTACAGGGTGGGAAAACTGAAGCTTTCTTT. This gives the protein CASSLQGGKTEAFF. Drawing the rest from reference TRBV7-9 and TRBJ1-1, the complete variable domain is DTGVSQNPRHKITKRGQNVTFRCDPISEHNRLYWYRQTLGQGPEFLTYFQNEAQLEKSRLLSDRFSAERPKGSFSTLEIQRTEQGDSAMYLCASSLQGGKTEAFFGQGTRLTVV.

This clone came up a few times. V gene TRBV18 combines with J gene TRBJ1-5; no definite D call. V was trimmed by 3 bases and J by 7 bases, leaving 7 bases between them. From germline, CDR1 is KGHSH and CDR2 LQKENI. The CDR3 sequence is 12 residues long. DNA of the CDR3: TGTGCCAGCTCACCTGGGCTGCAGCCCCAGCATTTT. This encodes CASSPGLQPQHF.

V is TRBV7-2 and J is TRBJ1-4, with D possibly matching TRBD1 (6 bases). Germline V gene data show CDR1 as SGHTA and CDR2 as FQGNSA. The CDR3 runs to 14 residues. V was shortened by 6 bases and J by 5 bases, with 13 bases between the two germline ends. Here the CDR3 reads CASRMQGFNEKLFF. CDR3 DNA sequence: TGTGCCAGCAGGATGCAGGGGTTCAATGAAAAACTGTTTTTT.

This chain connects TRBV11-3 to TRBJ2-3; the D is unclear. The V and J ends lost 0 bases and 3 bases respectively, with 10 bases between them. CDR3 length equals 15 residues. Germline V lookup: CDR1 SGHNT, CDR2 YENEEA. Written as DNA, the CDR3 is TGTGCCAGCAGCTTAGATGGCTCGCGGACAGATACGCAGTATTTT. Amino acid sequence: CASSLDGSRTDTQYF.

Only a few counts were recorded for this clone. The gene calls are TRBV5-1 and TRBJ1-2, with D possibly being TRBD1 (5 bases). The V and J ends lost 1 base and 4 bases respectively, with 17 bases between them. Germline V gene lookup returns CDR1 SGHRS and CDR2 YFSETQ. The length of the CDR3 is 16 residues. CDR3 protein: CASSLSTGTPIYGYTF. The CDR3 nucleotides are TGCGCCAGCAGCTTGTCTACCGGGACTCCCATCTATGGCTACACCTTC.

This chain joins TRBV4-1 and TRBJ2-2; tentative D call: TRBD2 (6 bases). This CDR3 contains 16 residues. Trimming shortened V by 4 bases and J by 0 bases, and 12 bases separated the two germline ends. Germline values: CDR1 MGHRA, CDR2 YSYEKL. CDR3 DNA: TGCGCCAGCAGCCTCCGCCGGGACTCGAACACCGGGGAGCTGTTTTTT. Protein: CASSLRRDSNTGELFF.

This clone was recorded only once. The CDR3 sequence: CASSPGGFGELFF. CDR3 bases: TGTGCCAGCAGTCCAGGGGGCTTCGGGGAGCTGTTTTTT. The J gene is TRBJ2-2, the V gene TRBV2; 8 bases match TRBD1. J was trimmed by 7 bases and V by 5 bases; bases with no gene match: 3. The CDR3 loop spans 13 amino acids. Germline V gene sequence: CDR1 SNHLY, CDR2 FYNNEI.

The chain links TRBV7-8 to TRBJ1-2; TRBD1 might be the D (6 bases). The ends were cut back, 4 bases at V and 6 bases at J, with 12 bases in the middle. The germline gives CDR1 SGHVS, CDR2 FQNEAQ. The length of the CDR3 is 13 residues. The CDR3 loop reads CASSSPDSHGYTF. The CDR3 DNA sequence: TGTGCCAGCAGCTCACCGGACAGCCATGGCTACACCTTC.

This chain's CDR3 is CASSQDPGRARPKNTEAFF. CDR3 DNA sequence: TGTGCCAGCAGCCAAGATCCCGGCAGGGCGCGGCCGAAGAACACTGAAGCTTTCTTT. The V call is TRBV4-2, the J call TRBJ1-1, with D perhaps matching TRBD1 (5 bases). The CDR3 has 19 amino acids. Germline V lookup: CDR1 LGHNA, CDR2 YNFKEQ. The V end was cut by 0 bases, the J end by 1 base, with 21 bases between.